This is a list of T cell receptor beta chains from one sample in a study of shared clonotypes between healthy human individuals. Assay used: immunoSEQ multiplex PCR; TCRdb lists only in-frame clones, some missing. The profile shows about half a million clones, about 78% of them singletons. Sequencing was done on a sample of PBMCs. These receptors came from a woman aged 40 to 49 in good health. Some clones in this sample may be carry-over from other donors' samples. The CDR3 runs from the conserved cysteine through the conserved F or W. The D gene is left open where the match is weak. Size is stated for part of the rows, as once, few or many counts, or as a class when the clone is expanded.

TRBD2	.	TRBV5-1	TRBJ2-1	TGCGCCAGCAGCTCTGGACTAGCGGGAGGAGATTACAATGAGCAGTTCTTC	CASSSGLAGGDYNEQFF
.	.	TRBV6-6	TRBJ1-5	TGTGCCAGCAGCTACGACACCGATAGCAATCAGCCCCAGCATTTT	CASSYDTDSNQPQHF
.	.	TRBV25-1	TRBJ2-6	TGTGCCAGCAGTGAATCACGGAGCTCTGGGGCCAACGTCCTGACTTTC	CASSESRSSGANVLTF
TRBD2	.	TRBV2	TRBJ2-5	TGTGCCAGCAGTGGGACTAGCGGGCGGGCGGCCCAAGAGACCCAGTACTTC	CASSGTSGRAAQETQYF
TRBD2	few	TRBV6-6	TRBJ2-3	TGTGCCAGCAGACAAGGGCTAGCGGGAACAGATACGCAGTATTTT	CASRQGLAGTDTQYF
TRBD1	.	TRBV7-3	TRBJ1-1	TGTGCCAGCAGGAACAGGGGGGACACTGAAGCTTTCTTT	CASRNRGDTEAFF
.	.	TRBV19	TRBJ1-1	TGTGCCAGTAGTACCGGGAGGAACACTGAAGCTTTCTTT	CASSTGRNTEAFF
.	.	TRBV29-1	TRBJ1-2	TGCAGCGTTGTAGGGGGAACTAACTATGGCTACACCTTC	CSVVGGTNYGYTF
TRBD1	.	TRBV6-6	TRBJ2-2	TGTGCCAGCAGTAGACAGGGGGTCACCGGGGAGCTGTTTTTT	CASSRQGVTGELFF
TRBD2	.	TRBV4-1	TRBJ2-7	TGCGCCAGCAGCCGATTATTGGGACGGGAGGACCCCTACGAGCAGTACTTC	CASSRLLGREDPYEQYF
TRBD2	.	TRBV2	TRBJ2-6	TGTGCCACACCCGGGGCTAGCGGGTCCTCTGGGGCCAACGTCCTGACTTTC	CATPGASGSSGANVLTF
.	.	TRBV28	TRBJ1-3	TGTGCCAGCAGTTTTACGCAGGGGATCTCTGGAAACACCATATATTTT	CASSFTQGISGNTIYF
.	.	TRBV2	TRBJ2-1	TGTGCCAGCAGCCCGGACTCTACGGAAAATGAGCAGTTCTTC	CASSPDSTENEQFF
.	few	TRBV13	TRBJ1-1	TGTGCCAGCAGCAGAGGACAGAAGAACACTGAAGCTTTCTTT	CASSRGQKNTEAFF
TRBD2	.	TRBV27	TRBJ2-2	TGTGCCAGCAGTTCCCCGCTAAGCGGGAGGGCCGACAGCGGGGAGCTGTTTTTT	CASSSPLSGRADSGELFF
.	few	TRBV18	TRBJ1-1	TGTGCCAGCTCAGCTACAGCCACTGAAGCTTTCTTT	CASSATATEAFF